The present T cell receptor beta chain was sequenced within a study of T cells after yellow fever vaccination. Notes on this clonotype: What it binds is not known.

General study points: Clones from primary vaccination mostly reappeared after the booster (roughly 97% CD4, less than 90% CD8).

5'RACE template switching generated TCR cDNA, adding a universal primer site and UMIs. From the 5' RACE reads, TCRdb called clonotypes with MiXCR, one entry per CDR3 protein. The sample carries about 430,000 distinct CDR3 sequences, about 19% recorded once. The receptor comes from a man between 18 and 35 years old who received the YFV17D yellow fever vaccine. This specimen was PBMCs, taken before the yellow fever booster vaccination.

This CDR3 is CASSEQGVSQVQYF. The CDR3 DNA is TGCGCCAGCAGTGAACAGGGTGTTTCTCAGGTTCAGTACTTC. The chain recombines TRBV10-2 with TRBJ2-4, with a tentative D call TRBD1 (6 bases). CDR3 length equals 14 residues. CDR1 and CDR2 (germline): WSHSY, SAAADI. With 3 bases removed from V and 11 bases from J, the gap between germline ends came to 17 bases.